Shown below are 25 T cell receptor beta chains from a single sample sequenced in a study of CD8+ T cells in alopecia areata. This sample's treatment: oral pan-JAK inhibitor, 5-10 mg twice daily. After isolation, RNA underwent reverse transcription to generate cDNA as the sequencing template. TCRdb's table, derived via immunoSEQ multiplex PCR, lists solely in-frame clones and lacks some. The top ten clones hold around 0.91% of a sample with 150,000 to 200,000 clones, roughly 65% of them seen once. Source: CD4+ T cells sorted from blood, taken at week 4, from a patient treated with tofacitinib. The origin of the receptors is a human donor with alopecia areata.

The chain uses TRBV9 and TRBJ2-1, with D hard to call. The CDR3 runs 11 residues. Germline CDR1 is SGDLS and CDR2 is YYNGEE. V lost 3 bases and J lost 4, with 2 bases in between. DNA for the CDR3: TGTGCCAGCAGCGGGTACAATGAGCAGTTCTTC. Protein product: CASSGYNEQFF.

The chain has TRBV29-1 and TRBJ2-7; possibly TRBD1 for D (6 bases). The CDR3 sequence is 12 residues long. Germline V gene lookup returns CDR1 SQVTM and CDR2 ANQGSEA. V dropped 1 base and J dropped 7 bases, with 11 bases sitting between them. Here the CDR3 DNA reads TGCAGCGTTGAAGTACAGGGTCAAGAGCAGTACTTC. This encodes CSVEVQGQEQYF.

The J gene is TRBJ2-2, the V gene TRBV29-1, with D perhaps matching TRBD1 (6 bases). The V gene's germline CDR1 is SQVTM and CDR2 ANQGSEA. The CDR3 runs to 12 residues. The V gene lost 4 bases and the J gene lost 7 bases, with 10 bases spanning the gap. In nucleotides, the CDR3 is TGCAGCGTTGCCAGGGGTGGCGGGGAGCTGTTTTTT. This codes for CSVARGGGELFF.

This clone was detected a few times. V is TRBV5-1 and J is TRBJ2-7; a weak D match, TRBD1 (6 bases). The CDR3 sequence is 14 residues long. Germline V lookup: CDR1 SGHRS, CDR2 YFSETQ. The V end lost 4 bases, the J end lost 1 base, and 12 bases lay between the germline ends. The CDR3 is CASSPGQRSYEQYF. The CDR3 nucleotides read TGCGCCAGCAGCCCGGGACAAAGATCCTACGAGCAGTACTTC.

This sequence joins TRBV6-6 and TRBJ2-1; D is ambiguous. CDR1 is MNHNY, CDR2 SVGAGI, per germline (reference sequence). Trimming stripped 0 bases from V and 7 bases from J, with 13 bases between. This CDR3 comprises 15 residues. The CDR3 here is CASSYSIPVGNEQFF. The CDR3 coding sequence is TGTGCCAGCAGTTACTCGATTCCTGTGGGGAATGAGCAGTTCTTC.

This clone was observed a handful of times. V is TRBV19 and J is TRBJ1-1; D gene uncertain. V was clipped by 3 bases and J by 1 base, with 6 bases between them. In germline, CDR1 is LNHDA, CDR2 SQIVND (reference sequence). The CDR3 length is 13 residues. CDR3 loop: CASSMERNTEAFF. CDR3 DNA: TGTGCCAGTAGTATGGAGAGGAACACTGAAGCTTTCTTT.

The chain employs TRBV29-1 and TRBJ2-3; D is undetermined. The V end lost 2 bases, the J end lost 4 bases, and 7 bases lay between the germline ends. Germline CDR1 reads SQVTM; CDR2 reads ANQGSEA. There are 12 residues in the CDR3. The CDR3 nucleotides are TGCAGCGTTGAATTTGCGGCAGATACGCAGTATTTT. Translation: CSVEFAADTQYF.

As regards this clone: This sample includes further DNA sequences coding for the same CDR3. The V call is TRBV29-1, the J call TRBJ2-5; 7 bases match TRBD1. J lost 2 bases, V lost 6 bases, and 6 bases had no gene match. This CDR3 region has 13 residues. Germline lookup yields CDR1 SQVTM and CDR2 ANQGSEA. CDR3 amino acids: CSVSGTAQETQYF. The CDR3 DNA follows: TGCAGCGTGTCCGGGACAGCGCAAGAGACCCAGTACTTC. Drawing the rest from reference TRBV29-1 and TRBJ2-5, the complete variable domain is SAVISQKPSRDICQRGTSLTIQCQVDSQVTMMFWYRQQPGQSLTLIATANQGSEATYESGFVIDKFPISRPNLTFSTLTVSNMSPEDSSIYLCSVSGTAQETQYFGPGTRLLVL.

A few counts support this clone. The genes are TRBV4-3 and TRBJ2-3; 8 positions agree with TRBD2. The CDR3 contains 18 residues. Germline lookup yields CDR1 LGHNA and CDR2 YSLEER. Trimming took 3 bases from V and 0 from J; bases not matched to a gene: 11. In nucleotides, the CDR3 is TGCGCCAGCAGCCAGCTCAACCTAGCGGGCACTAGCACAGATACGCAGTATTTT. The encoded protein is CASSQLNLAGTSTDTQYF.

V and J are TRBV29-1 and TRBJ2-6; perhaps TRBD2 as D (5 bases). The ends were cut back, 5 bases at V and 0 bases at J, with 17 bases in the middle. The germline gives CDR1 SQVTM, CDR2 ANQGSEA. The CDR3 covers 17 residues. The CDR3 spells CSVRGDGESSGANVLTF. CDR3 DNA sequence: TGCAGCGTTCGGGGTGATGGTGAGAGCTCTGGGGCCAACGTCCTGACTTTC.

Here the CDR3 reads CSVGQKEETQYF. DNA for the CDR3: TGCAGCGTTGGACAGAAAGAAGAGACCCAGTACTTC. The V gene is TRBV29-1, the J gene TRBJ2-5; weak D call: TRBD1 (5 bases). V lost 4 bases to trimming and J lost 3 bases, with 9 bases between them. The CDR3 runs to 12 residues. Germline V gene lookup returns CDR1 SQVTM and CDR2 ANQGSEA.

V is TRBV5-1 and J is TRBJ1-1, with D maybe TRBD1 (6 bases). V gave up 3 bases and J gave up 0 bases, with 9 bases separating them. The CDR3 consists of 14 residues. Germline V gene sequence: CDR1 SGHRS, CDR2 YFSETQ. This chain's CDR3 is CASSSRGVNTEAFF. The DNA for the CDR3 is TGCGCCAGCAGCTCGAGGGGGGTGAACACTGAAGCTTTCTTT.

V gene TRBV18 combines with J gene TRBJ2-5; 15 bases align to TRBD2. Germline trimming cut 5 bases from V and 1 base from J; bases unmatched to any gene: 5. The CDR3 is made up of 17 amino acids. In germline, CDR1 is KGHSH, CDR2 LQKENI. In DNA, the CDR3 is TGTGCCAGCTCAACGGGACTAGCGGGGGGACCCCAAGAGACCCAGTACTTC. Protein: CASSTGLAGGPQETQYF.

The chain has TRBV29-1 and TRBJ1-4; D is ambiguous. V dropped 6 bases and J dropped 2 bases, with 10 bases sitting between them. The CDR3 extends over 13 amino acids. Germline V gene data show CDR1 as SQVTM and CDR2 as ANQGSEA. CDR3 sequence (DNA): TGCAGCGTAGCGGATGGTACTAATGAAAAACTGTTTTTT. Protein product: CSVADGTNEKLFF.

The V call is TRBV5-6, the J call TRBJ2-3; possibly TRBD2 for D (5 bases). The CDR3 has 14 residues. Germline V gene sequence: CDR1 SGHDT, CDR2 YYEEEE. V was trimmed by 0 bases and J by 7 bases, leaving 12 bases between them. The CDR3 is CASSLAPRGHTQYF. The DNA for the CDR3 is TGTGCCAGCAGCTTGGCCCCAAGAGGGCATACGCAGTATTTT. The full variable domain, with the rest looked up from reference TRBV5-6 and TRBJ2-3, is DAGVTQSPTHLIKTRGQQVTLRCSPKSGHDTVSWYQQALGQGPQFIFQYYEEEERQRGNFPDRFSGHQFPNYSSELNVNALLLGDSALYLCASSLAPRGHTQYFGPGTRLTVL.

This chain uses TRBV30 with TRBJ1-1; TRBD1 might be the D (6 bases). CDR1 and CDR2 (germline): GTSNPN, SVGIG (reference sequence). V dropped 0 bases and J dropped 8 bases, with 16 bases sitting between them. CDR3 length: 14 amino acids. The chain's CDR3 is CAWSVLQGLSEAFF. DNA for the CDR3: TGTGCCTGGAGTGTACTACAGGGTCTTTCGGAAGCTTTCTTT.

This clone was seen a handful of times. The J gene is TRBJ2-2, the V gene TRBV5-1; D ambiguous. Trimming stripped 0 bases from V and 0 bases from J, with 3 bases between. Per germline, CDR1 SGHRS and CDR2 YFSETQ. The CDR3 is made up of 14 amino acids. The CDR3 nucleotides read TGCGCCAGCAGCTTGGCAGCGAACACCGGGGAGCTGTTTTTT. This codes for CASSLAANTGELFF.

This chain joins TRBV15 and TRBJ1-2, with D maybe TRBD1 (6 bases). CDR3 length equals 14 residues. V lost 2 bases and J lost 3, with 10 bases in between. The germline V gene has CDR1 LNHNV and CDR2 YYDKDF (reference sequence). CDR3 DNA: TGTGCCACCAGCAGACTTTGGACAGACTATGGCTACACCTTC. Protein sequence: CATSRLWTDYGYTF. Combining the CDR3 with reference TRBV15 and TRBJ1-2 gives the whole variable domain DAMVIQNPRYQVTQFGKPVTLSCSQTLNHNVMYWYQQKSSQAPKLLFHYYDKDFNNEADTPDNFQSRRPNTSFCFLDIRSPGLGDTAMYLCATSRLWTDYGYTFGSGTRLTVV.

The chain links TRBV29-1 to TRBJ1-4; D is uncertain. The CDR3 consists of 12 residues. The germline V and J ends were trimmed by 4 bases and 10 bases, with 13 bases remaining between them. CDR1 and CDR2 (germline): SQVTM, ANQGSEA. In DNA, the CDR3 is TGCAGCGTTGCACCATCTCAAGGAAAACTGTTTTTT. Translated: CSVAPSQGKLFF.

The V call is TRBV29-1, the J call TRBJ2-3, with TRBD1 as a possible D gene (6 bases). The CDR3 spans 12 residues. V shed 7 bases and J shed 0 bases, with 8 bases lying between them. CDR1 is SQVTM and CDR2 is ANQGSEA in the germline V gene. Written as DNA, the CDR3 is TGCAGCGCCAGGGGTAGCACAGATACGCAGTATTTT. Translating gives CSARGSTDTQYF.

The V and J genes are TRBV18 and TRBJ2-7; TRBD1 might be the D (6 bases). In germline, CDR1 is KGHSH, CDR2 LQKENI. The CDR3 length is 14 residues. With 4 bases removed from V and 2 bases from J, the gap between germline ends came to 12 bases. The CDR3: CASSRTGSPYEQYF. CDR3 sequence (DNA): TGTGCCAGCTCACGTACAGGGTCCCCCTACGAGCAGTACTTC.

The chain couples TRBV30 to TRBJ2-6; 7 bases are shared with TRBD1. The junction had 11 bases not matched to a gene; V was cut back by 0 bases and J by 3 bases. Germline V CDR1 and CDR2: GTSNPN, SVGIG (reference sequence). This CDR3 has 18 residues. In nucleotides, the CDR3 is TGTGCCTGGAGTGTACTGACAGGGCTGGGAAGTGGGGCCAACGTCCTGACTTTC. Translated: CAWSVLTGLGSGANVLTF. The whole variable domain, remainder taken from reference TRBV30 and TRBJ2-6, is SQTIHQWPATLVQPVGSPLSLECTVEGTSNPNLYWYRQAAGRGLQLLFYSVGIGQISSEVPQNLSASRPQDRQFILSSKKLLLSDSGFYLCAWSVLTGLGSGANVLTFGAGSRLTVL.

This clone was observed a few times. Here the CDR3 reads CASSVAPLGETQYF. The CDR3 DNA follows: TGTGCCAGCAGCGTAGCCCCCCTCGGGGAGACCCAGTACTTC. The genes are TRBV9 and TRBJ2-5; no firm D call. V gave up 0 bases and J gave up 5 bases, with 11 bases separating them. CDR1 is SGDLS, CDR2 YYNGEE, per germline. This CDR3 region has 14 residues.

This clone appeared a few times. V gene TRBV7-3 combines with J gene TRBJ2-5; 7 nucleotides align to TRBD2. Germline V CDR1 and CDR2: SGHTA, FQGTGA. The CDR3 totals 15 residues. V lost 1 base to trimming and J lost 3 bases; unmatched junction nucleotides: 5. CDR3 sequence (DNA): TGTGCCAGCAGCTTAAGGGGGGGAGTCGAAGAGACCCAGTACTTC. Its translation: CASSLRGGVEETQYF.

V gene TRBV6-5 combines with J gene TRBJ1-5, with D perhaps matching TRBD1 (5 bases). V gave up 2 bases and J gave up 7 bases, with 15 bases separating them. This CDR3 comprises 15 residues. Germline V CDR1 and CDR2: MNHEY, SVGAGI. The CDR3 is CASSYRGGVGQPQHF. The CDR3 DNA sequence: TGTGCCAGCAGTTACAGGGGAGGGGTCGGGCAGCCCCAGCATTTT.